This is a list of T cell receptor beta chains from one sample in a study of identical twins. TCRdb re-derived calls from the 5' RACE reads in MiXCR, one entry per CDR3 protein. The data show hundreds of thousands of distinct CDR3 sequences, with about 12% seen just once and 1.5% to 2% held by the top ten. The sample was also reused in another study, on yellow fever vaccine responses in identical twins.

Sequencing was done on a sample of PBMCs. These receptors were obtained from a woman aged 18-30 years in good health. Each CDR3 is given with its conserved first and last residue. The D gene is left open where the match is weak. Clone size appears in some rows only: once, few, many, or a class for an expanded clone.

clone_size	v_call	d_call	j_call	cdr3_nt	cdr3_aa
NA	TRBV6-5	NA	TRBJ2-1	TGTGCCAGCAGTTACAACAGTTACAATGAGCAGTTCTTC	CASSYNSYNEQFF
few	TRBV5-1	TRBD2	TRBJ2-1	TGCGCCAGCAGCTTGTCACCGACTAGCGGGAGTGTTAATGAGCAGTTCTTC	CASSLSPTSGSVNEQFF
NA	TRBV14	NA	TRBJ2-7	TGTGCCAGCAGTGGCCTGTCCCGAGAGTACGAGCAGTACTTC	CASSGLSREYEQYF
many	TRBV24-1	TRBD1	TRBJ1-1	TGTGCCACCAGTCAGGGGGGTAGCACTGAAGCTTTCTTT	CATSQGGSTEAFF
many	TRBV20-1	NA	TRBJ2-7	TGCAGTGCTGGGGGGCAGGGAAGCTCCTACGAGCAGTACTTC	CSAGGQGSSYEQYF
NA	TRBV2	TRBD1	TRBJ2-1	TGTGCCAGCAGGGAACCGGGACAGGGCCTTGGAGAGCAGTTCTTC	CASREPGQGLGEQFF
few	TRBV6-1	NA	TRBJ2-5	TGTGCCAGCAGTGAAGGACAGGCGAACCAAGAGACCCAGTACTTC	CASSEGQANQETQYF
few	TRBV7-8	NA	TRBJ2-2	TGTGCCAGCAGCCCCCCGTTGGTCCTGAACACCGGGGAGCTGTTTTTT	CASSPPLVLNTGELFF
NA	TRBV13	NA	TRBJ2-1	TGTGCCAGCAGCCCATCCGGGAAAGGGTCCTCCTACAATGAGCAGTTCTTC	CASSPSGKGSSYNEQFF
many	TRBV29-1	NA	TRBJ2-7	TGCAGCGTTCTTCTGATCTACGAGCAGTACTTC	CSVLLIYEQYF
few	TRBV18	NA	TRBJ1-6	TGTGCCAGCTCACAATACCGGGACAAAGATTCACCCCTCCACTTT	CASSQYRDKDSPLHF
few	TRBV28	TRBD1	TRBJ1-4	TGTGCCAGCAGAGCAGGGGGAGCTAATGAAAAACTGTTTTTT	CASRAGGANEKLFF
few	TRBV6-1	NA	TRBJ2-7	TGTGCCAGCAGTCTCCCGGGGCAGGGTGGGAATACCTACGAGCAGTACTTC	CASSLPGQGGNTYEQYF
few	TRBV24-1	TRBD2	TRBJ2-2	TGTGCCACCAGTGATTTGGCCGAGCGGGGGGTGAGCGGGGAGCTGTTTTTT	CATSDLAERGVSGELFF
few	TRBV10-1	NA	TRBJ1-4	TGCGCCAGCAGTGAGGACAGATCAAATGAAAAACTGTTTTTT	CASSEDRSNEKLFF
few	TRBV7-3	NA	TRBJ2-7	TGTGCCAGCAGCTTAGATAACGGCCCCTACGAGCAGTACTTC	CASSLDNGPYEQYF
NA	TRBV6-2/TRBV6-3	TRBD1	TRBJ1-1	TGTGCCAGCAGTTACAACAGGGGGCAGGGGAGCACTGAAGCTTTCTTT	CASSYNRGQGSTEAFF
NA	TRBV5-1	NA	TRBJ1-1	TGCGCCAGCAGCTTGGGGGGTGATCGGGCTTTCTTT	CASSLGGDRAFF
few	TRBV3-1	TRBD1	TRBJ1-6	TGTGCCAGCAGCCCCTACGGGACAGGGGTTTCACCCCTCCACTTT	CASSPYGTGVSPLHF
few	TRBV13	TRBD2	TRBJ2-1	TGTGCCAGCAGCTTAGCCGGGACTAGGAGGTACCTACGCTCCTACAATGAGCAGTTCTTC	CASSLAGTRRYLRSYNEQFF
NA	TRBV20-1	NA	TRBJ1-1	TGCAGTGCTAGAGGTGGGGGTCAGGGGATGAACACTGAAGCTTTCTTT	CSARGGGQGMNTEAFF
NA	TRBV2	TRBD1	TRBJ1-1	TGTGCCAGTAGGAAACAGGGGTTTGACACTGAAGCTTTCTTT	CASRKQGFDTEAFF
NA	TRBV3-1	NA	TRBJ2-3	TGTGCCAGCAGCCAAGATCTAAGGTGGTTTCATCGGTGGGGGACAGATACGCAGTATTTT	CASSQDLRWFHRWGTDTQYF
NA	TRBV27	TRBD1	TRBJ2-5	TGTGCCAGCTTAGACAGGGGTCGGGAGACCCAGTACTTC	CASLDRGRETQYF
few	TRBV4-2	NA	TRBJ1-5	TGTGCCAGCAGCCAAGATTCGACAGCGTATAGCAATCAGCCCCAGCATTTT	CASSQDSTAYSNQPQHF
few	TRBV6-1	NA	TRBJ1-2	TGTGCCAGCAGTGAAGATAGGGGGTGGGATGGCTACACCTTC	CASSEDRGWDGYTF
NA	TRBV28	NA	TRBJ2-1	TGTGCCAGCAGTCCCTCTTTTTTTTGGGGCAATCTTTACAATGAGCAGTTCTTC	CASSPSFFWGNLYNEQFF
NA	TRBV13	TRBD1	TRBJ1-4	TGTGCCAGCAGCTCAACGGACAGGGGGCGCGGAAAACTGTTTTTT	CASSSTDRGRGKLFF
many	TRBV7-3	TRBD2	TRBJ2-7	TGTGCCAGCAGTCCCACTAGCGTTTCCTACGAGCAGTACTTC	CASSPTSVSYEQYF
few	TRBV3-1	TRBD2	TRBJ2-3	TGTGCCAGCAGCCAAGTCAGGGGACTAGCAGCGGATACGCAGTATTTT	CASSQVRGLAADTQYF
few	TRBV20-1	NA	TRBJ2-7	TGCAGTGCTAAAGTGGGAGGGACAAGCTCCTACGAGCAGTACTTC	CSAKVGGTSSYEQYF
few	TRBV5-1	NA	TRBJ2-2	TGCGCCAGACAGGGAGGGAACACCGGGGAGCTGTTTTTT	CARQGGNTGELFF
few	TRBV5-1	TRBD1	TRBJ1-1	TGCGCCAGCAGCGACTACAGGGGAGGCCCTGAAGCTTTCTTT	CASSDYRGGPEAFF
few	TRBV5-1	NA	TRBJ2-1	TGCGCCAGCAGCTTGAGGCAGAAGTTCTCCTACAATGAGCAGTTCTTC	CASSLRQKFSYNEQFF
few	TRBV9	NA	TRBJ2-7	TGTGCCAGCAGCGGGGGCACAGTCTCCTACGAGCAGTACTTC	CASSGGTVSYEQYF
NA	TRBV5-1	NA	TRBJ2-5	TGCGCCAGCAGCTCCAGACCCCAGGGGGGGCTGGAGACCCAGTACTTC	CASSSRPQGGLETQYF
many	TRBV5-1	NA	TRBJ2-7	TGCGCCAGCAGCTTCCCAGGGGTCACCTACGAGCAGTACTTC	CASSFPGVTYEQYF